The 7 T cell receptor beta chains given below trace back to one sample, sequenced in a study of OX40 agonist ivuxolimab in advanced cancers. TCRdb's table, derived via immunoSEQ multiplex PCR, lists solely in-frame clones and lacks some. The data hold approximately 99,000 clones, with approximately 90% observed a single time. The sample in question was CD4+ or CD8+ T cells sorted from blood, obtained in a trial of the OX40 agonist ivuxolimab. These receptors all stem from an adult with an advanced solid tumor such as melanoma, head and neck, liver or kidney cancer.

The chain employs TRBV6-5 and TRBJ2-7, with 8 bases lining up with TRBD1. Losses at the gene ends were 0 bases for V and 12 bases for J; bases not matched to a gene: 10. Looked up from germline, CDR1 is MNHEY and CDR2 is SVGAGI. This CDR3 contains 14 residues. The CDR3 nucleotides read TGTGCCAGCAGTTACTCGGACAGGGTCGGGACGCCGTACTTC. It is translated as CASSYSDRVGTPYF.

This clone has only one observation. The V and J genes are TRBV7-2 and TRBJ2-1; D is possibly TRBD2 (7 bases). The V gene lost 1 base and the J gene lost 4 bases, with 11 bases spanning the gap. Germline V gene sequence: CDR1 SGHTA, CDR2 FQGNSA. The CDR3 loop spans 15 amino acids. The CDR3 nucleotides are TGTGCCAGCAGCTTAGGCGGGGGCCAGTACAATGAGCAGTTCTTC. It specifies CASSLGGGQYNEQFF.

The DNA for the CDR3 is TGTGCCAGCAGAACAGGGATTCCCTACGAGCAGTACTTC. It codes for CASRTGIPYEQYF. The J gene is TRBJ2-7, the V gene TRBV6-5; a weak D match, TRBD1 (6 bases). V gave up 6 bases and J gave up 2 bases, with 11 bases separating them. Germline-derived CDR1 and CDR2 are MNHEY and SVGAGI. The CDR3 runs to 13 residues.

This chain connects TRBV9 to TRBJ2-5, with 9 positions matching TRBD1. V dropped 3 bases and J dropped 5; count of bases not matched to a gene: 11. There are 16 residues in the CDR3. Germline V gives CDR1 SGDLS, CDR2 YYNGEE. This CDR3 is CASSAQTGGRTETQYF. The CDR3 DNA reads TGTGCCAGCAGCGCCCAAACAGGGGGCCGGACGGAGACCCAGTACTTC.

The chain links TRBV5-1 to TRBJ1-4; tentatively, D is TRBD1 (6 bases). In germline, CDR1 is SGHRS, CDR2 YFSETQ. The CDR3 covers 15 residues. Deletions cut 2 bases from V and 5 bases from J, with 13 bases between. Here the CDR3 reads CASSLQTGINEKLFF. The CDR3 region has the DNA TGCGCCAGCAGCTTACAAACAGGGATCAATGAAAAACTGTTTTTT.

The chain's CDR3 is CASSDRGSSPLHF. CDR3 coding DNA: TGTGCCAGTAGCGACAGGGGAAGTTCACCCCTCCACTTT. The rearrangement uses TRBV19 and TRBJ1-6; the match to TRBD1 covers 8 bases. Trimming removed 6 bases from V and 9 bases from J; junction bases left unmatched: 4. Germline V gene sequence: CDR1 LNHDA, CDR2 SQIVND (reference sequence). This CDR3 contains 13 residues.

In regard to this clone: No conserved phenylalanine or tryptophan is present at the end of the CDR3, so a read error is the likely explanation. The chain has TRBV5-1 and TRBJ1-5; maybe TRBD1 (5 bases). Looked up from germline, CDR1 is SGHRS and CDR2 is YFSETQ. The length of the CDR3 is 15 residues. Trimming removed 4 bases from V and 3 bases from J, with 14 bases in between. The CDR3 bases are TGCGCCAGCAGCCCCGGGACGGTTTACAATCAGCCCCAGCATCTT. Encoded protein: CASSPGTVYNQPQHL.